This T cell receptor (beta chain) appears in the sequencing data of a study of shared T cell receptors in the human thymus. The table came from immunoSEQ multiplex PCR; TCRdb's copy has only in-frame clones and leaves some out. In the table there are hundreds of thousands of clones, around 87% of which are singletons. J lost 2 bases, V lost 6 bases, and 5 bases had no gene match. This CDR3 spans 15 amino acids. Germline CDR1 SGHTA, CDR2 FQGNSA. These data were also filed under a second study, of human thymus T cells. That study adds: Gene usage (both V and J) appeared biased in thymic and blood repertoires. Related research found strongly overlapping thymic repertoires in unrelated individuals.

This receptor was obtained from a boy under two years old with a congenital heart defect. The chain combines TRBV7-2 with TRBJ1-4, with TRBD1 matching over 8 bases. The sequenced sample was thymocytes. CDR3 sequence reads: CASSPTGGTNEKLFF. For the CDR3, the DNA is TGTGCCAGCAGTCCCACAGGGGGGACTAATGAAAAACTGTTTTTT.